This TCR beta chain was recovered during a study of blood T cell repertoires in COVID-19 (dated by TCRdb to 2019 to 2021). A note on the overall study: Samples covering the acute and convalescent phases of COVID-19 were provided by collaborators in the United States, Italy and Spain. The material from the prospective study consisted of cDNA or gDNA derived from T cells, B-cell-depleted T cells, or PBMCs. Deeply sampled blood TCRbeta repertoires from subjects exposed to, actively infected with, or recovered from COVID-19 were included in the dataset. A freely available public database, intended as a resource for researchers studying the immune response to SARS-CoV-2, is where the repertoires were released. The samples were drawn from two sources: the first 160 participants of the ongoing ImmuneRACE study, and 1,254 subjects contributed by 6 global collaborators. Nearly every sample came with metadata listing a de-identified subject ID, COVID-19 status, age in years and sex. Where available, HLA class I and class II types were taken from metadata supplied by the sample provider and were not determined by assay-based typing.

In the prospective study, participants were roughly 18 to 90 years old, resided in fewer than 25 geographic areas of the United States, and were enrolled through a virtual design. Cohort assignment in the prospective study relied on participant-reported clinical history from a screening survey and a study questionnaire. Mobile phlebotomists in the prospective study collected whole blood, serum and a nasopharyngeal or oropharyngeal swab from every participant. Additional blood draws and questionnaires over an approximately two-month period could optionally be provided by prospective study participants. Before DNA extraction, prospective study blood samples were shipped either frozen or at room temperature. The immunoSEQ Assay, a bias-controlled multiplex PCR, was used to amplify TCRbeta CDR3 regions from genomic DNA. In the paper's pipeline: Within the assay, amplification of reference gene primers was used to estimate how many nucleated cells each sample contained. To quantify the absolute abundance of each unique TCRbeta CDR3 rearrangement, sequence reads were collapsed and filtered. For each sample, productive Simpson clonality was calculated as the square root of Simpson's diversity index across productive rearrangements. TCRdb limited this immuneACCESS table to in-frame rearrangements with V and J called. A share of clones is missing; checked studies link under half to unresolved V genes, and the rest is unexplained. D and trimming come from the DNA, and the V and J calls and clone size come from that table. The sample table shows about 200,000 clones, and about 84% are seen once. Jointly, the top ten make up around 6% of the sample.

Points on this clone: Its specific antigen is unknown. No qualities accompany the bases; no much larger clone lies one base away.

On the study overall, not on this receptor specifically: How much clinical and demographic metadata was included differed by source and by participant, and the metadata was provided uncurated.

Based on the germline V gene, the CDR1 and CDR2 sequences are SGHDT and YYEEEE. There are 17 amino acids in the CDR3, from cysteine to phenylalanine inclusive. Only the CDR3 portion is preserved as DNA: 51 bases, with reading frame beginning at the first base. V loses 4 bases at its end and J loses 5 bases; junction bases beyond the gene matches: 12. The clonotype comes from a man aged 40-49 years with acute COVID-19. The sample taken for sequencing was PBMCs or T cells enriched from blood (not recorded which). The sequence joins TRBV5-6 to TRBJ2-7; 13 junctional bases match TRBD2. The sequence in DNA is TGTGCCAGCAGCCGGACTAGCGGGAGCTTTTTCGGGGACGAGCAGTACTTC. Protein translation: CASSRTSGSFFGDEQYF.